The clone carrying this T cell receptor (beta chain) was counted between two and nine times. This specimen belongs to a study of shared T cell receptors in the human thymus. Some clones are missing from TCRdb's copy, which holds only in-frame ones; the method was immunoSEQ multiplex PCR. The data contain roughly 500,000 clones, 75% to 80% of them seen just once; the ten biggest clones take up more than 0.01%. V lost 4 bases to trimming and J lost 3 bases, with 17 bases between them. CDR1 SGHDT and CDR2 YYEEEE come from the germline V gene. This CDR3 region has 15 residues. These data also featured in a second study, about human thymus T cells. In that study: The donors were infants in Finland with congenital heart defects, otherwise immunologically healthy. Thymus tissue was removed during corrective cardiac surgery. Biased V and J segment usage appeared in thymus and peripheral blood.

This chain uses TRBV5-6 with TRBJ2-7; D possibly corresponds to TRBD1 (6 bases). This clonotype was sampled from a boy under two years old with a congenital heart defect. Sequenced sample: thymocytes. The CDR3 DNA reads as TGTGCCAGCAGCCCGGGGACACCAATAGGCTACGAGCAGTACTTC. This translates into CASSPGTPIGYEQYF.